The 21 T cell receptor beta chains given below trace back to one sample, sequenced in a study of molecular identifiers for immune sequencing clone quantification. TCRdb reprocessed the PCR reads via MiXCR and lists one record per CDR3 protein. There are around 480,000 distinct CDR3 sequences in the sample; around 21% occur only once, and 0.65% to 0.95% lies in the top ten. The specimen was naive CD8+ T cells from blood, with Jurkat cell RNA spiked in. Subset in this sample: FACS-sorted CD8+CD4-CCR7+CD45RA+ naive T cells. Receptors were obtained from a human donor in good health. Some libraries in this study had Jurkat cell RNA spiked in.

A word on this clonotype: Given a much more abundant clone one base away, this may be a read error. This CDR3 is missing its conserved last phenylalanine or tryptophan, likely due to a read error. The chain combines TRBV20-1 with TRBJ2-7; 8 bases line up with TRBD1. This CDR3 comprises 14 residues. Per germline, CDR1 DFQATT and CDR2 SNEGSKA (reference sequence). V lost 5 bases, J lost 4 bases, and 10 bases stayed unmatched. CDR3 loop: CSALRTGTPYEQYL. In nucleotides, the CDR3 is TGCAGTGCTCTTCGGACAGGGACCCCATACGAGCAGTACCTC.

V and J are TRBV7-8 and TRBJ2-5; D gene ambiguous. V was trimmed by 5 bases and J by 5 bases, leaving 9 bases between them. CDR1 and CDR2 (germline): SGHVS, FQNEAQ. This CDR3 has 12 residues. The CDR3 DNA reads as TGTGCCAGCAGCGCCCCCGGCGAGACCCAGTACTTC. This sequence encodes CASSAPGETQYF.

In its sample, this clonotype was seen a few times. The chain is built from TRBV7-6 and TRBJ2-5; D gene uncertain. CDR1 is SGHVS and CDR2 is FNYEAQ in the germline V gene. Trimming shortened V by 2 bases and J by 1 base, and 11 bases separated the two germline ends. This CDR3 contains 15 residues. The CDR3 bases are TGTGCCAGCAGCTTATATAATGAACTCCAAGAGACCCAGTACTTC. It specifies CASSLYNELQETQYF. The whole variable domain, remainder taken from reference TRBV7-6 and TRBJ2-5, is GAGVSQSPRYKVTKRGQDVALRCDPISGHVSLYWYRQALGQGPEFLTYFNYEAQQDKSGLPNDRFSAERPEGSISTLTIQRTEQRDSAMYRCASSLYNELQETQYFGPGTRLLVL.

This sequence joins TRBV5-6 and TRBJ2-7; 8 nucleotides align to TRBD1. This CDR3 has 16 residues. Germline assignment: CDR1 SGHDT and CDR2 YYEEEE. Losses at the gene ends were 2 bases for V and 6 bases for J; bases not matched to a gene: 13. This CDR3 is CASSFTYLDRGVEQYF. The CDR3, as DNA: TGTGCCAGCAGCTTCACGTATCTCGACAGGGGAGTCGAGCAGTACTTC.

This clonotype was recorded a few times. The gene calls are TRBV9 and TRBJ1-5; perhaps TRBD1 as D (5 bases). The ends were cut back, 3 bases at V and 12 bases at J, with 16 bases in the middle. The CDR3 is 13 amino acids. Germline CDR1 is SGDLS and CDR2 is YYNGEE. CDR3 in DNA: TGTGCCAGCAGCGGGGAGGAAGGGGAAAACCAGCATTTT. Translating gives CASSGEEGENQHF.

The table lists this clonotype with many counts. The chain joins TRBV28 to TRBJ1-5; D remains unclear. V was trimmed by 3 bases and J by 5 bases, leaving 11 bases between them. This CDR3 comprises 14 residues. Germline V gene lookup returns CDR1 MDHEN and CDR2 SYDVKM. The CDR3 loop is CASSFKGGYQPQHF. As DNA, the CDR3 is TGTGCCAGCAGTTTTAAGGGTGGGTATCAGCCCCAGCATTTT.

The V and J genes are TRBV9 and TRBJ1-6; TRBD1 is a possible D gene (5 bases). The CDR3 runs to 13 residues. The V gene's germline CDR1 is SGDLS and CDR2 YYNGEE. Trimming took off 3 bases at V and 8 bases at J, with 9 bases between the two ends. CDR3 bases: TGTGCCAGCAGCGGGGGGAACCATTCACCCCTCCACTTT. Translating gives CASSGGNHSPLHF.

Note on this clonotype: At one end the junction does not follow the germline gene, possibly because of a read error. The chain couples TRBV6-5 to TRBJ2-2, with D uncertain. Germline CDR1 and CDR2: MNHEY and SVGAGI. The CDR3 totals 16 residues. The CDR3 DNA follows: TGTGTCAGCAACTATCGGTCAGAGGTTTGGGGCGGGGAGCTGTTTTTT. Protein product: CVSNYRSEVWGGELFF.

The chain uses TRBV7-9 and TRBJ2-5; 11 nucleotides match TRBD2. The junction had 2 bases not matched to a gene; V was cut back by 1 base and J by 1 base. The CDR3 is made up of 16 amino acids. Germline CDR1 SEHNR, CDR2 FQNEAQ (reference sequence). CDR3 DNA sequence: TGTGCCAGCAGCTTAGATCTAGCGGGGGGCCAAGAGACCCAGTACTTC. Its protein is CASSLDLAGGQETQYF.

This clonotype was seen a handful of times. V usage is TRBV7-9 and J usage is TRBJ1-1, with D unclear. Germline V lookup: CDR1 SEHNR, CDR2 FQNEAQ (reference sequence). Trimming removed 5 bases from V and 6 bases from J, with 13 bases in between. The CDR3 has 13 residues. The CDR3 DNA is TGTGCCAGCAGCCCTTGGGCGAGCTCTGAAGCTTTCTTT. Amino acid sequence: CASSPWASSEAFF. The full variable domain, its missing parts supplied by reference TRBV7-9 and TRBJ1-1, is DTGVSQNPRHKITKRGQNVTFRCDPISEHNRLYWYRQTLGQGPEFLTYFQNEAQLEKSRLLSDRFSAERPKGSFSTLEIQRTEQGDSAMYLCASSPWASSEAFFGQGTRLTVV.

This clonotype was seen a handful of times. This chain connects TRBV28 to TRBJ1-1; D is unresolved. The CDR3 totals 15 residues. CDR1 MDHEN and CDR2 SYDVKM come from the germline V gene. V was trimmed by 6 bases and J by 0 bases, leaving 14 bases between them. This CDR3 reads CASSFVGPVNTEAFF. The CDR3 DNA reads as TGTGCCAGCAGCTTCGTAGGGCCTGTGAACACTGAAGCTTTCTTT.

This clonotype showed up many times. The chain combines TRBV6-6 with TRBJ2-1; a weak D match, TRBD2 (6 bases). Between the trimmed V and J ends, which lost 6 bases and 0 bases, there was a span of 12 bases. The CDR3 sequence is 15 residues long. Germline CDR1 and CDR2: MNHNY and SVGAGI (reference sequence). The CDR3 is CASRWDSSSYNEQFF. CDR3 nucleotides: TGTGCCAGCAGGTGGGACTCGAGCTCCTACAATGAGCAGTTCTTC.

In the case of this clonotype: It may be a read error: a sequence one base away is much more abundant. The chain has TRBV7-9 and TRBJ1-3, with a possible D match to TRBD1 (6 bases). The CDR3 runs to 15 residues. Per the germline V gene, CDR1 is SEHNR and CDR2 is FQNEAQ (reference sequence). CDR3 bases: TGTGCCAGCAGCTTACGACAGGCCTCTGGAAACACCGTATATTTT. Protein product: CASSLRQASGNTVYF.

In this sample, this clonotype turned up once. The J gene is TRBJ2-7, the V gene TRBV4-2; the D is unclear. The CDR3 contains 16 residues. In germline, CDR1 is LGHNA, CDR2 YNFKEQ. Between the trimmed V and J ends, which lost 0 bases and 5 bases, there was a span of 17 bases. The chain's CDR3 is CASSQDPPETSHEQYF. The CDR3 region has the DNA TGTGCCAGCAGCCAAGATCCCCCCGAGACATCCCACGAGCAGTACTTC.

The V and J genes are TRBV3-1 and TRBJ1-2; D may be TRBD1 (5 bases). The CDR3 runs 15 residues. Germline lookup yields CDR1 LGHDT and CDR2 YNNKEL (reference sequence). V lost 4 bases, J lost 3 bases, and 15 bases lay in between. CDR3 nucleotides: TGTGCCAGCAGCCTAAGCTTGACAGACTACTATGGCTACACCTTC. It is translated as CASSLSLTDYYGYTF.

The CDR3 region has the DNA TGTGCCAGCAGTCTCCGGAATTCTGGGTACAATGAGCAGTTCTTC. Amino acid sequence: CASSLRNSGYNEQFF. The V gene is TRBV28, the J gene TRBJ2-1, with D hard to call. V was cut by 5 bases and J by 4 bases, with 15 bases left in between. This CDR3 contains 15 residues. The germline CDR1 and CDR2 sequences are MDHEN and SYDVKM.

Concerning this clonotype itself: The junction departs from the called germline gene at one end, perhaps through a read error. The rearrangement uses TRBV5-3 and TRBJ2-2, with D possibly called TRBD1 or TRBD2 (5 bases each). TRBV5-3 is labeled an ORF, and its function is uncertain. The CDR3 extends over 15 amino acids. The CDR3 protein is CASSLVPEGTGELFF. The CDR3 bases are TGTGCCAGCAGCTTGGTCCCAGAGGGGACCGGGGAGCTGTTTTTT.

The V call is TRBV6-2 or TRBV6-3, the J call TRBJ1-5; no clear D. This CDR3 spans 14 amino acids. Trimming stripped 0 bases from V and 5 bases from J, with 8 bases between. Germline CDR1 MNHEY, CDR2 SVGEGT. CDR3 bases: TGTGCCAGCAGTTACTCAAATATGGATCAGCCCCAGCATTTT. Translation: CASSYSNMDQPQHF.

This clonotype was counted only a few times. CDR3 protein: CASSTGWGATYEQYF. The CDR3 region has the DNA TGTGCCAGCAGCACCGGTTGGGGGGCGACCTACGAGCAGTACTTC. V usage is TRBV7-6 and J usage is TRBJ2-7; D possibly uses TRBD1 or TRBD2 (6 bases each). Per the germline V gene, CDR1 is SGHVS and CDR2 is FNYEAQ. The V gene lost 5 bases and the J gene lost 2 bases, with 16 bases spanning the gap. The length of the CDR3 is 15 residues.

This clonotype was found a few times. The genes are TRBV10-3 and TRBJ2-3; D is ambiguous. Germline-derived CDR1 and CDR2 are ENHRY and SYGVKD. The CDR3 sequence is 14 residues long. V gave up 3 bases and J gave up 2 bases, with 9 bases separating them. The CDR3 loop is CAISETPYTDTQYF. CDR3 DNA sequence: TGTGCCATCAGTGAAACCCCTTACACAGATACGCAGTATTTT.

The chain links TRBV27 to TRBJ2-7; TRBD1 might be the D (6 bases). This CDR3 comprises 13 residues. Germline V gene lookup returns CDR1 MNHEY and CDR2 SMNVEV (reference sequence). Deletions cut 0 bases from V and 4 bases from J, with 7 bases between. The CDR3 is CASSLSRGYEQYF. The CDR3 coding sequence is TGTGCCAGCAGTTTATCGAGGGGGTACGAGCAGTACTTC.